This is a list of T cell receptor beta chains from one sample in a study of blood T cell repertoires in COVID-19. Only in-frame clones appear in the TCRdb table, and some are missing; sequencing was by immunoSEQ multiplex PCR. This table holds 12,000 to 15,000 clones, more than 70% found once. The source material was peripheral blood. The source is a human donor in a cohort sampled during active COVID-19. CDR3s include the opening cysteine and the closing phenylalanine or tryptophan. D genes are given only for firm matches. A row's size may be missing; if present it is once, few, many or a size class.

cdr3_length j_call d_call clone_size v_call cdr3_aa cdr3_nt
11 TRBJ2-5 - - TRBV12-5 CASGFGETQYF TGTGCTAGTGGTTTCGGGGAGACCCAGTACTTC
13 TRBJ2-1 - - TRBV7-9 CASSYDKPNEQFF TGTGCCAGCAGCTACGACAAGCCAAATGAGCAGTTCTTC
19 TRBJ2-5 TRBD2 - TRBV6-1 CASSGPTDRIAGRQETQYF TGTGCCAGCAGTGGGCCGACAGATAGAATAGCGGGGCGACAAGAGACCCAGTACTTC
15 TRBJ2-2 TRBD1 - TRBV28 CASSPGTGDVGELFF TGTGCCAGCAGTCCAGGGACAGGGGACGTCGGGGAGCTGTTTTTT
15 TRBJ2-1 - few TRBV9 CASSVGQATYNEQFF TGTGCCAGCAGCGTAGGTCAGGCCACCTACAATGAGCAGTTCTTC
14 TRBJ1-1 - few TRBV29-1 CSVVDRHLNTEAFF TGCAGCGTTGTGGACAGACACTTGAACACTGAAGCTTTCTTT
16 TRBJ2-3 TRBD2 - TRBV27 CASSPGLGPSTDTQYF TGTGCCAGCAGCCCAGGACTAGGCCCTAGCACAGATACGCAGTATTTT
14 TRBJ1-2 TRBD1 - TRBV3-1/TRBV3-2 CASSSRDRAYGYTF TGTGCCAGCAGCTCCCGGGACAGGGCGTATGGCTACACCTTC
14 TRBJ2-5 TRBD2 - TRBV27 CASSFGRAVETQYF TGTGCCAGCAGTTTTGGGAGGGCCGTGGAGACCCAGTACTTC
16 TRBJ1-5 TRBD1 few TRBV6-1 CASSDTGTGGDQPQHF TGTGCCAGCAGTGATACCGGGACAGGGGGCGATCAGCCCCAGCATTTT
14 TRBJ2-5 - - TRBV28 CASSPLEGGETQYF TGTGCCAGCAGTCCCCTGGAAGGAGGTGAGACCCAGTACTTC
13 TRBJ2-5 - - TRBV7-9 CASSPFTGETQYF TGTGCCAGCAGCCCTTTTACAGGAGAGACCCAGTACTTC
11 TRBJ1-4 - - TRBV20-1 CSAREGRELFF TGCAGTGCTAGAGAGGGCAGGGAACTGTTTTTT
15 TRBJ2-2 TRBD2 few TRBV4-2 CASRTGTRSTGELFF TGTGCCAGCAGGACCGGGACTAGAAGCACCGGGGAGCTGTTTTTT
15 TRBJ1-5 - - TRBV7-2 CASSLGSYSNQPQHF TGTGCCAGCAGCTTGGGGAGTTATAGCAATCAGCCCCAGCATTTT
16 TRBJ2-5 - - TRBV21-1 CASSQGALRLQETQYF TGTGCCAGCAGCCAAGGGGCGCTCAGGCTCCAAGAGACCCAGTACTTC
13 TRBJ2-7 - - TRBV14 CASSFRTTGEQYF TGTGCCAGCAGCTTTAGAACCACGGGGGAGCAGTACTTC
14 TRBJ2-7 TRBD1 - TRBV9 CASSPQGDSYEQYF TGTGCCAGCAGCCCACAGGGGGATTCCTACGAGCAGTACTTC
13 TRBJ2-5 - - TRBV12-3/TRBV12-4 CASSDLAQETQYF TGTGCCAGCAGTGACCTAGCCCAAGAGACCCAGTACTTC
16 TRBJ1-5 TRBD1 - TRBV27 CASSLGGTGGLQPQHF TGTGCCAGCAGTTTAGGGGGGACAGGGGGCCTTCAGCCCCAGCATTTT
14 TRBJ1-3 - - TRBV6-1 CASSEYISGNTIYF TGTGCCAGCAGTGAATACATCAGTGGAAACACCATATATTTT
14 TRBJ1-1 - - TRBV6-5 CASTPGQVNTEAFF TGTGCCAGCACCCCCGGACAAGTGAACACTGAAGCTTTCTTT
13 TRBJ1-2 - few TRBV5-1 CASSFTWGDGYTF TGCGCCAGCAGCTTCACGTGGGGAGACGGCTACACCTTC
13 TRBJ1-1 - - TRBV3-1/TRBV3-2 CASSYGGGTEAFF TGTGCCAGCAGCTATGGGGGAGGCACTGAAGCTTTCTTT
15 TRBJ2-1 TRBD2 - TRBV4-1 CATSAWKLAGGEQFF TGCGCCACCAGTGCATGGAAACTAGCGGGAGGGGAGCAGTTCTTC
15 TRBJ1-1 TRBD1 - TRBV9 CASSPRQGMNTEAFF TGTGCCAGCAGCCCGCGACAGGGGATGAACACTGAAGCTTTCTTT
13 TRBJ2-1 - - TRBV29-1 CSVEPGTYNEQFF TGCAGCGTCGAGCCCGGGACCTACAATGAGCAGTTCTTC
16 TRBJ2-1 TRBD2 once TRBV7-6 CASSFRLAGGGDEQFF TGTGCCAGCAGCTTTCGACTAGCGGGAGGAGGGGATGAGCAGTTCTTC
14 TRBJ2-5 TRBD2 - TRBV10-1 CASSESPGRQTQYF TGCGCCAGCAGTGAGTCCCCCGGGAGGCAGACCCAGTACTTC
15 TRBJ2-3 TRBD2 - TRBV5-1 CASMAGGFGTDTQYF TGCGCCAGCATGGCGGGAGGGTTTGGGACAGATACGCAGTATTTT
12 TRBJ1-3 - - TRBV6-6 CASTLTGNTIYF TGTGCCAGCACTCTCACAGGAAACACCATATATTTT
13 TRBJ1-5 - - TRBV25-1 CASRAGANQPQHF TGTGCCAGCAGGGCAGGGGCAAATCAGCCCCAGCATTTT
17 TRBJ2-4 - - TRBV19 CASSNRPTLTAKNIQYF TGTGCCAGTAGCAACAGACCCACACTTACAGCCAAAAACATTCAGTACTTC
13 TRBJ2-3 - - TRBV15 CATSSWQTDTQYF TGTGCCACCAGCAGTTGGCAGACAGATACGCAGTATTTT
11 TRBJ2-3 - - TRBV27 CASSFRGRTTF TGTGCCAGCAGTTTCCGCGGTCGGACTACTTTT
15 TRBJ1-2 TRBD1 - TRBV5-1 CASSSSGQADYGYTF TGCGCCAGCAGCAGTTCGGGACAGGCCGACTATGGCTACACCTTC
16 TRBJ2-3 TRBD2 - TRBV28 CASSLPSGIGTDTQYF TGTGCCAGCAGTTTGCCTAGCGGGATAGGCACAGATACGCAGTATTTT
13 TRBJ2-4 - - TRBV6-6 CASNRGTKNIQYF TGTGCCAGCAACCGGGGGACCAAAAACATTCAGTACTTC
13 TRBJ2-7 - - TRBV7-9 CASSFNTVREQYF TGTGCCAGCAGCTTTAACACCGTCCGTGAGCAGTACTTC
12 TRBJ2-7 - - TRBV19 CASSGRGYEQYF TGTGCCAGTAGCGGGAGAGGGTACGAGCAGTACTTC
19 TRBJ2-5 TRBD2 - TRBV18 CASSPPGFVAGGTQETQYF TGTGCCAGCTCACCCCCGGGCTTTGTAGCGGGAGGTACCCAAGAGACCCAGTACTTC
17 TRBJ2-1 - - TRBV5-1 CASSREGLGGSYNEQFF TGCGCCAGCAGCCGTGAGGGACTTGGGGGCTCCTACAATGAGCAGTTCTTC
14 TRBJ2-1 TRBD1 once TRBV28 CASSSPQGAEEQFF TGTGCCAGCAGTTCGCCGCAGGGGGCCGAGGAGCAGTTCTTC
15 TRBJ1-5 TRBD1 - TRBV28 CASSPLTGGGQPQHF TGTGCCAGCAGTCCTCTAACAGGGGGCGGTCAGCCCCAGCATTTT
14 TRBJ2-3 - - TRBV28 CASSSAGTMDTQYF TGTGCCAGCAGTTCTGCGGGGACCATGGATACGCAGTATTTT
14 TRBJ1-4 TRBD1 - TRBV18 CASSHTGTGEKLFF TGTGCCAGCTCACACACCGGGACAGGCGAAAAACTGTTTTTT
14 TRBJ2-3 - few TRBV29-1 CSVAYTRAGDTQYF TGCAGCGTTGCTTATACCAGGGCAGGGGATACGCAGTATTTT
15 TRBJ2-7 TRBD1 - TRBV28 CASRIDRGSSYEQYF TGTGCCAGCAGGATCGACAGGGGGAGCTCCTACGAGCAGTACTTC
17 TRBJ2-2 TRBD2 few TRBV7-9 CASKGTSGRAVAGELFF TGTGCCAGCAAGGGGACTAGCGGGAGGGCTGTCGCCGGGGAGCTGTTTTTT
15 TRBJ1-4 TRBD1 once TRBV24-1 CATSESTGANEKLFF TGTGCCACCAGTGAGTCGACAGGGGCTAATGAAAAACTGTTTTTT
16 TRBJ1-3 - - TRBV11-3 CASSLGWRGSGNTIYF TGTGCCAGCAGCTTAGGTTGGCGGGGATCTGGAAACACCATATATTTT
15 TRBJ1-1 TRBD1 - TRBV6-5 CASRTDRALNTEAFF TGTGCCAGCAGGACTGACAGGGCCCTGAACACTGAAGCTTTCTTT
11 TRBJ2-7 - once TRBV29-1 CSVGRTYEQYF TGCAGCGTTGGCAGGACCTACGAGCAGTACTTC
16 TRBJ2-7 TRBD2 few TRBV5-1 CASSLAKGTSVYEQYF TGCGCCAGCAGCTTGGCCAAGGGGACTAGCGTCTACGAGCAGTACTTC
14 TRBJ2-4 TRBD2 - TRBV3-1/TRBV3-2 CASSRMGAGGIQYF TGTGCCAGCAGCCGGATGGGGGCGGGGGGCATTCAGTACTTC
16 TRBJ1-1 - - TRBV5-1 CASSPSQGQGNTEAFF TGCGCCAGCAGCCCGTCACAGGGTCAAGGGAACACTGAAGCTTTCTTT
16 TRBJ2-1 TRBD2 - TRBV9 CASSARLAGGTGEQFF TGTGCCAGCAGCGCCAGACTAGCGGGTGGGACGGGTGAGCAGTTCTTC
20 TRBJ2-3 TRBD2 - TRBV7-3 CASSPSGLASIPRPTDTQYF TGTGCCAGCAGCCCATCCGGACTAGCGTCCATTCCAAGGCCCACAGATACGCAGTATTTT
12 TRBJ2-7 - - TRBV6-6 CASSYTNYEQYF TGTGCCAGCAGTTACACAAACTACGAGCAGTACTTC